This T cell receptor beta chain appears in the sequencing data of a study of cytomegalovirus exposure and HLA in healthy donors. V was clipped by 5 bases and J by 7 bases; unmatched bases: 13. Looked up from germline, CDR1 is MRHNA and CDR2 is SNTAGT. There are 15 residues in the CDR3. Primers included in the PCR were 60 Vbeta and 13 Jbeta primers. Only in-frame clones appear in the TCRdb table, and some are missing; sequencing was by immunoSEQ multiplex PCR. The profile covers approximately 85,000 clones, with just under 80% appearing a single time and under 8.5% taken by the ten largest. The chain employs TRBV6-4 and TRBJ1-2, with 7 bases fitting TRBD1. What was sequenced was PBMCs. This clonotype was sampled from a young man in good health and CMV-seronegative. The CDR3 DNA is TGTGCCAGCAGTCCCCAGGGACAGCTATATGGTGGCTACACCTTC. This sequence encodes CASSPQGQLYGGYTF.